The T cell receptor beta chain under discussion was sequenced for a study of shared clonotypes between healthy human individuals. Only Caucasian adults living in Nashville, Tennessee served as donors. CCR7-negative CD45RA+ TemRA cells were combined with CD45RO+ cells to form CD8 memory. Profiled with immunoSEQ multiplex PCR; TCRdb holds only in-frame clones, not every one. The sample carries about 380,000 clones, around 96% recorded once. V lost 4 bases and J lost 3, with 11 bases in between. There are 14 residues in the CDR3. The source material was memory CD8+ T cells sorted from blood. Subset defined: CD45RO+ cells pooled with CCR7-negative TemRA cells. The sequence was collected from a man younger than 40 in good health. The chain uses TRBV5-3 and TRBJ2-1; no clear D. Being an ORF, TRBV5-3 has a function that is uncertain. The CDR3 nucleotides are TGTGCCAGAAGCCCCCGAGCAGGCTACAATGAGCAGTTCTTC. Translated, it gives CARSPRAGYNEQFF.